This T cell receptor beta chain was sequenced for a study of blood T cell repertoires in COVID-19. Study-level background: Sites across the United States, Italy and Spain contributed samples from acute and convalescent COVID-19. Sources were T cells, B-cell-depleted T cells, or PBMCs; the material itself was cDNA or gDNA.

In the authors' methods: Amplified reference gene primers provided the basis for estimating nucleated cell counts. Profiling relied on immunoSEQ multiplex PCR, and the TCRdb table lists in-frame clones only, not all of them. V and J calls and clone size follow that table, whereas D and trimming were derived from the DNA. This table has roughly 110,000 clones, 75% to 90% appearing once. The V and J ends lost 8 bases and 1 base respectively, with 14 bases between them. Germline assignment: CDR1 SNHLY and CDR2 FYNNEI. The CDR3 spans 14 residues. The rearrangement links TRBV2 to TRBJ1-1, with a tentative D call TRBD1 (6 bases). The specimen was peripheral blood. The source is a human donor in a cohort sampled during active COVID-19. CDR3 sequence reads: CASRRGTSNTEAFF. CDR3 DNA sequence: TGTGCCAGCCGGAGAGGGACATCGAACACTGAAGCTTTCTTT. The full variable domain, rest sourced from reference TRBV2 and TRBJ1-1, is EPEVTQTPSHQVTQMGQEVILRCVPISNHLYFYWYRQILGQKVEFLVSFYNNEISEKSEIFDDQFSVERPDGSNFTLKIRSTKLEDSAMYFCASRRGTSNTEAFFGQGTRLTVV.